The entry that follows covers one T cell receptor beta chain sequence. The source of the sample is a study of blood T cell repertoires in COVID-19. Study at large: Acute and convalescent COVID-19 specimens originated in the United States, Italy and Spain.

Per germline, CDR1 KGHSH and CDR2 LQKENI. The CDR3 is 12 amino acids. With 5 bases removed from V and 6 bases from J, the gap between germline ends came to 9 bases. In Seattle, patients joined the study during active infection and were tracked longitudinally. In the study's own analysis: Reference gene primer amplification gave nucleated cell count estimates. TCRdb keeps only in-frame clones here, not all; method: immunoSEQ multiplex PCR. V, J and clone size are taken as reported in that table, and D and trimming were inferred from the DNA itself. The sample carries about 160,000 clones, around 93% recorded once.

The chain is built from TRBV18 and TRBJ2-3; D is uncertain. The TCR comes from a man aged 25 to 45 with COVID-19, enrolled during active disease. The sample was peripheral blood. CDR3 nucleotides: TGTGCCAGCTCATCCCCACTCGATACGCAGTATTTT. It specifies CASSSPLDTQYF.